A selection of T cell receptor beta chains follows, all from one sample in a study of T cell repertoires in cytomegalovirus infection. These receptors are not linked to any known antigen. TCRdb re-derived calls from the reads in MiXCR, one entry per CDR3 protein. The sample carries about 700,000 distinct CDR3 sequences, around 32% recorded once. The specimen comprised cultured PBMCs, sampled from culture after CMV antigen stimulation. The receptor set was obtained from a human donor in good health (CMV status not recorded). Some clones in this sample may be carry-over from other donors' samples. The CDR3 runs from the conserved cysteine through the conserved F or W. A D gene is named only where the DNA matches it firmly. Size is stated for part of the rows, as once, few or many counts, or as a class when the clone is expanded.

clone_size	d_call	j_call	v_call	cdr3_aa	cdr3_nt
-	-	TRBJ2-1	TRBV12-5	CASGLVWGDEQFF	TGTGCTAGTGGTTTGGTATGGGGAGATGAGCAGTTCTTC
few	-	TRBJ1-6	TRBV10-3	CAAGTTAVGSPLHF	TGTGCCGCAGGGACCACGGCGGTCGGATCACCCCTCCACTTT
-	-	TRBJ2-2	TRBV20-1	CSARDPKTGELFF	TGCAGTGCTAGAGATCCGAAGACCGGGGAGCTGTTTTTT
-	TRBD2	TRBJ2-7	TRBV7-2	CASSSIAGGIYEQYF	TGTGCCAGCAGCTCAATAGCGGGAGGAATCTACGAGCAGTACTTC
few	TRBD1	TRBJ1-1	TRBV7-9	CASSYHGDSGHEAFF	TGTGCCAGCAGCTACCACGGGGACAGCGGCCATGAAGCTTTCTTT
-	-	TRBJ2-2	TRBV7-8	CASVDRKTGELFF	TGTGCCAGCGTGGACAGAAAGACCGGGGAGCTGTTTTTT
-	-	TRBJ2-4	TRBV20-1	CSARPRGDKNIQYF	TGCAGTGCTAGACCCCGAGGAGACAAAAACATTCAGTACTTC
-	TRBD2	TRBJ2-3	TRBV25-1	CASKVSGSLDTQYF	TGTGCCAGCAAGGTCAGCGGGAGTCTGGATACGCAGTATTTT
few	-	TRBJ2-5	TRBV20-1	CSANPRGEQETQYF	TGCAGTGCTAATCCCAGGGGTGAACAAGAGACCCAGTACTTC
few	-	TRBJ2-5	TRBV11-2	CASSNPRWGGEETQYF	TGTGCCAGCAGCAACCCCCGATGGGGCGGGGAAGAGACCCAGTACTTC
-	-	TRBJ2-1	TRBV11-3	CASSFTANNEQFF	TGTGCCAGCAGCTTTACAGCAAACAATGAGCAGTTCTTC
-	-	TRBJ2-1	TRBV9	CASSARGEDNEQFF	TGTGCCAGCAGCGCCAGAGGGGAAGACAATGAGCAGTTCTTC
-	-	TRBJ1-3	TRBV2	CASSEERGGGNTIYF	TGTGCCAGCAGTGAAGAGAGGGGCGGGGGAAACACCATATATTTT
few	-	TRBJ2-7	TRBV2	CASRYLYEQYF	TGTGCCAGCAGGTATCTGTACGAGCAGTACTTC
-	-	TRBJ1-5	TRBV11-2	CASSRSTDRRNQPQHF	TGTGCCAGCAGTAGGTCCACCGACAGACGCAATCAGCCCCAGCATTTT
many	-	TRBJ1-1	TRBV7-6	CASSYNRNTEAFF	TGTGCCAGCAGCTACAACCGTAACACTGAAGCTTTCTTT
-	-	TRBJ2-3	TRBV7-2	CASSLDRALDTQYF	TGTGCCAGCAGCTTAGATCGAGCGTTAGATACGCAGTATTTT
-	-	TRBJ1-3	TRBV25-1	CASSEAGSSGNTIYF	TGTGCCAGCAGTGAAGCCGGGAGCTCTGGAAACACCATATATTTT
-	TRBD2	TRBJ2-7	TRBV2	CAGGTSPYEQYF	TGTGCCGGCGGGACTAGCCCCTACGAGCAGTACTTC
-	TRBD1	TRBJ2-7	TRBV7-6	CASSLAGTGVYEQYF	TGTGCCAGCAGCTTAGCCGGGACAGGGGTTTACGAGCAGTACTTC
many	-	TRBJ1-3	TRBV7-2	CASSMGTPSGNTIYF	TGTGCCAGCAGCATGGGGACACCCTCTGGAAACACCATATATTTT
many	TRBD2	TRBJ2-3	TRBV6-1	CASSERGGRAGDTQYF	TGTGCCAGCAGTGAACGGGGCGGGAGGGCCGGGGATACGCAGTATTTT
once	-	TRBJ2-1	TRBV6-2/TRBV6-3	CASSYREIFPMNEQFF	TGTGCCAGCAGTTACCGGGAGATCTTTCCTATGAATGAGCAGTTCTTC
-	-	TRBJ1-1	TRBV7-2	CASSHPRAGNTEAFF	TGTGCCAGCAGCCACCCTAGGGCAGGGAACACTGAAGCTTTCTTT
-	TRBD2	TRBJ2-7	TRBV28	CASMNPGLAGADYEQYF	TGTGCCAGCATGAACCCGGGACTAGCGGGGGCCGACTACGAGCAGTACTTC
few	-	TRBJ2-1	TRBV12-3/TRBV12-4	CASSLAETAYNEQFF	TGTGCCAGCAGTTTAGCCGAGACTGCCTACAATGAGCAGTTCTTC
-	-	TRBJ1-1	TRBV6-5	CASSPQPTSPVAFF	TGTGCCAGCAGTCCCCAACCGACCAGTCCAGTAGCTTTCTTT
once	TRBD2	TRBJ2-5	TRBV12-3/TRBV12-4	CASSLLGSGLDKETQYF	TGTGCCAGCAGTTTATTAGGTAGCGGGTTAGATAAAGAGACCCAGTACTTC
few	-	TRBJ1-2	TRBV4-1	CASSSPAGGKYGYTF	TGCGCCAGCAGCTCACCGGCGGGAGGAAAGTATGGCTACACCTTC
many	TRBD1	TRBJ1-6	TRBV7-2	CASSGAGDRGSPLHF	TGTGCCAGCAGCGGAGCTGGGGACAGGGGATCACCCCTCCACTTT
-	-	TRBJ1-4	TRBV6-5	CASSLRTNEKLFF	TGTGCCAGCAGTTTAAGGACTAATGAAAAACTGTTTTTT
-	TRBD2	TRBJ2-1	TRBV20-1	CSATMMGTSLDEQFF	TGCAGTGCTACGATGATGGGGACTAGCTTAGATGAGCAGTTCTTC